These 6 T cell receptor beta chains were all obtained from the same sample, sequenced in a study of yellow fever vaccine responses in identical twins. MiXCR was run by TCRdb on the RT-PCR reads, yielding one entry per CDR3 protein. The sample consists of 17,000 or so distinct CDR3 sequences, around 72% of them appearing once. The material sequenced was T cells from blood (PBMCs), unsorted or a sorted subset (not recorded which), taken before or after yellow fever vaccination (not recorded which). The receptors stem from a woman aged 18-35 years who received the yellow fever vaccine.

This chain joins TRBV4-1 and TRBJ1-6, with D hard to call. V shed 4 bases and J shed 0 bases, with 10 bases lying between them. The CDR3 has 16 residues. Germline CDR1 reads MGHRA; CDR2 reads YSYEKL. The CDR3 reads CASSPSVSSYNSPLHF. The CDR3 DNA reads TGCGCCAGCAGCCCCTCCGTAAGCTCCTATAATTCACCCCTCCACTTT.

The chain combines TRBV5-1 with TRBJ2-3, with D tentatively TRBD1 (6 bases). The CDR3 consists of 13 residues. V was trimmed by 0 bases and J by 4 bases, leaving 6 bases between them. Per germline, CDR1 SGHRS and CDR2 YFSETQ. The CDR3 spells CASSLEGADTQYF. DNA of the CDR3: TGCGCCAGCAGCTTGGAGGGGGCAGATACGCAGTATTTT.

The chain combines TRBV7-2 with TRBJ2-7; 7 positions agree with TRBD2. With V trimmed by 2 bases and J by 0 bases, 10 bases remained unmatched. The CDR3 runs 17 residues. Germline V lookup: CDR1 SGHTA, CDR2 FQGNSA. CDR3 amino acids: CASSLSGLAVSSYEQYF. CDR3 nucleotide sequence: TGTGCCAGCAGCTTATCGGGGCTAGCGGTAAGCTCCTACGAGCAGTACTTC.

In DNA, the CDR3 is TGCAGCGTTGAACAATCGAACACTGAAGCTTTCTTT. Residues: CSVEQSNTEAFF. The chain employs TRBV29-1 and TRBJ1-1; D is undetermined. This CDR3 spans 12 amino acids. V shed 2 bases and J shed 1 base, with 5 bases lying between them. Germline CDR1 reads SQVTM; CDR2 reads ANQGSEA.

This chain joins TRBV7-6 and TRBJ2-1, with 7 nucleotides matching TRBD2. The trim removed 5 bases at V and 8 bases at J, leaving 9 bases unmatched. The CDR3 length is 14 residues. Germline CDR1 SGHVS, CDR2 FNYEAQ. CDR3 protein: CASSHGWGGDEQFF. The CDR3 DNA reads TGTGCCAGCAGCCACGGGTGGGGGGGGGATGAGCAGTTCTTC.

The gene calls are TRBV5-4 and TRBJ1-4, with D possibly matching TRBD1 (5 bases). Trimming pared 4 bases from V and 8 bases from J, leaving 18 bases between. This CDR3 comprises 15 residues. Germline V lookup: CDR1 SGHNT, CDR2 YYREEE (reference sequence). The CDR3 DNA reads as TGTGCCAGCAGCCTCCAGCAGGGAGGGGAGGAAAAACTGTTTTTT. It is translated as CASSLQQGGEEKLFF.